These 3 T cell receptor beta chains originate from one sample sequenced in a study of cytomegalovirus exposure and HLA in healthy donors. With 60 Vbeta and 13 Jbeta primers, the PCR was carried out. TCRdb's copy holds only in-frame clones and misses some; the assay was immunoSEQ multiplex PCR. This table has around 180,000 clones, about 85% appearing once. The sequencing input was PBMCs. The receptors were gathered from a boy between 2 and 10 years old in good health and CMV-seronegative.

This chain joins TRBV7-9 and TRBJ2-1; 11 nucleotides agree with TRBD2. The CDR3 totals 14 residues. The germline gives CDR1 SEHNR, CDR2 FQNEAQ (reference sequence). With 1 base clipped from V and 7 bases from J, the junction kept 0 bases outside the gene matches. The CDR3 spells CASSLGTSGNEQFF. CDR3 coding DNA: TGTGCCAGCAGCTTAGGGACTAGCGGGAATGAGCAGTTCTTC. The full variable domain, rest sourced from reference TRBV7-9 and TRBJ2-1, is DTGVSQNPRHKITKRGQNVTFRCDPISEHNRLYWYRQTLGQGPEFLTYFQNEAQLEKSRLLSDRFSAERPKGSFSTLEIQRTEQGDSAMYLCASSLGTSGNEQFFGPGTRLTVL.

The chain has TRBV14 and TRBJ2-7, with 9 bases fitting TRBD2. The CDR3 is made up of 15 amino acids. The germline V gene has CDR1 SGHDN and CDR2 FVKESK. The V and J ends lost 4 bases and 6 bases, in that order; junction bases with no gene match: 10. CDR3 DNA sequence: TGTGCCAGCAGCCTCTTGCTAGCGGGATTATCCGAGCAGTACTTC. It specifies CASSLLLAGLSEQYF.

V and J are TRBV4-1 and TRBJ1-1; D call uncertain. The CDR3 totals 14 residues. Germline CDR1 reads MGHRA; CDR2 reads YSYEKL. V was shortened by 0 bases and J by 4 bases, with 9 bases between the two germline ends. The CDR3 sequence is CASSQENRGTEAFF. The CDR3 DNA is TGCGCCAGCAGCCAAGAGAATCGAGGCACTGAAGCTTTCTTT.